A single sample gave rise to the 16 T cell receptor beta chains below, sequenced in a study of blood T cell repertoires in COVID-19. The repertoire was sequenced with immunoSEQ multiplex PCR; TCRdb's copy has only in-frame clones and lacks some. The sample consists of approximately 190,000 clones, roughly nine tenths of them appearing once. Sequences were obtained from peripheral blood. These receptors were obtained from a man in his sixties with active or convalescent COVID-19.

The chain couples TRBV9 to TRBJ2-2, with a tentative D call TRBD2 (7 bases). The V end lost 0 bases, the J end lost 0 bases, and 9 bases lay between the germline ends. This CDR3 comprises 16 residues. The V gene's germline CDR1 is SGDLS and CDR2 YYNGEE. For the CDR3, the DNA is TGTGCCAGCAGCGTAGTCGGGGGGCCGAACACCGGGGAGCTGTTTTTT. Translating it yields CASSVVGGPNTGELFF.

The chain links TRBV19 to TRBJ1-2, with TRBD1 identical over 8 bases. V was pared by 10 bases and J by 5 bases, with 9 bases of the junction left unmatched. CDR1 and CDR2 from the germline V gene are LNHDA and SQIVND (reference sequence). This CDR3 region has 13 residues. CDR3 coding DNA: TGTGCCACACGGGACAGGACCCAATATGGCTACACCTTC. This encodes CATRDRTQYGYTF.

The chain has TRBV5-1 and TRBJ2-5; D might be TRBD1 (6 bases). Germline CDR1 and CDR2: SGHRS and YFSETQ. V was shortened by 0 bases and J by 5 bases, with 11 bases between the two germline ends. The CDR3 is 14 residues long. CDR3 nucleotides: TGCGCCAGCAGCTTGGCCAACAGGGCGGAGACCCAGTACTTC. This gives the protein CASSLANRAETQYF.

Note on this clone: Distinct nucleotide sequences in the sample also encode this CDR3. The rearrangement links TRBV29-1 to TRBJ2-5, with a weak D call TRBD1 (6 bases). V lost 4 bases to trimming and J lost 4 bases, with 13 bases between them. Germline loops: CDR1 SQVTM, CDR2 ANQGSEA. CDR3 length equals 13 residues. The CDR3: CSVGGGGGETQYF. Written as DNA, the CDR3 is TGCAGCGTTGGAGGGGGTGGTGGAGAGACCCAGTACTTC.

In its sample, this clone was seen a few times. The chain uses TRBV2 and TRBJ2-7; TRBD1 matches 8 bases. The CDR3 spans 13 residues. The V gene end was trimmed by 8 bases and the J gene end by 3 bases; junction bases not matched to a gene: 6. The V gene's germline CDR1 is SNHLY and CDR2 FYNNEI. The CDR3 coding sequence is TGTGCCAGCGATCAGGGGGCAGGCTACGAGCAGTACTTC. This translates into CASDQGAGYEQYF.

The CDR3: CASSLGVSGGLQETQYF. In DNA, the CDR3 is TGCGCCAGCAGCTTGGGCGTGAGCGGGGGTCTCCAAGAGACCCAGTACTTC. This chain links TRBV5-1 with TRBJ2-5; TRBD2 matches at 8 bases. The junction had 8 bases not matched to a gene; V was cut back by 0 bases and J by 1 base. CDR1 and CDR2 from the germline V gene are SGHRS and YFSETQ. The CDR3 is 17 residues long.

The chain links TRBV7-8 to TRBJ1-5; no reliable D call. CDR3 size: 15 residues. The germline V gene encodes CDR1 SGHVS and CDR2 FQNEAQ. V was pared by 4 bases and J by 6 bases, with 16 bases between. Here the CDR3 reads CASSSNRELLQPQHF. In DNA form, the CDR3 reads TGTGCCAGCAGCTCCAACCGGGAACTCCTTCAGCCCCAGCATTTT.

DNA for the CDR3: TGCGCCAGCAGCAACCAGGGGATCTTCGAAAAACTGTTTTTT. Its translation is CASSNQGIFEKLFF. The genes are TRBV5-1 and TRBJ1-4; possible D gene TRBD1, 6 bases. The germline V gene has CDR1 SGHRS and CDR2 YFSETQ. The CDR3 has 14 residues. The V gene lost 4 bases and the J gene lost 8 bases, with 15 bases spanning the gap.

The V and J genes are TRBV4-1 and TRBJ2-3; no reliable D call. The V gene lost 4 bases and the J gene lost 7 bases, with 6 bases spanning the gap. The CDR3 sequence is 11 residues long. Germline assignment: CDR1 MGHRA and CDR2 YSYEKL. The CDR3 region is CASSRLNTQYF. For the CDR3, the DNA is TGCGCCAGCAGCCGCCTAAATACGCAGTATTTT.

This chain links TRBV19 with TRBJ1-5; a possible D gene is TRBD1 (5 bases). Germline values: CDR1 LNHDA, CDR2 SQIVND (reference sequence). The CDR3 length is 14 residues. The ends were cut back, 5 bases at V and 4 bases at J, with 12 bases in the middle. In DNA, the CDR3 is TGTGCCAGTAGTCGACAGAGTAGGAATCAGCCCCAGCATTTT. Protein: CASSRQSRNQPQHF.

The chain carries TRBV2 and TRBJ2-6; 7 bases align to TRBD1. This CDR3 spans 18 amino acids. The germline V gene encodes CDR1 SNHLY and CDR2 FYNNEI. After removal of 2 bases from V and 0 bases from J, the junction contained 7 bases not matched to a gene. The CDR3 DNA reads as TGTGCCAGCAGTGAACTGGGGACAGTCCTCTCTGGGGCCAACGTCCTGACTTTC. It specifies CASSELGTVLSGANVLTF.

On this clone itself: A read error may explain this, as a much larger clone is one base away. Distinct nucleotide sequences in the sample also encode this CDR3. This sequence joins TRBV3-1 (or the pseudogene TRBV3-2) and TRBJ1-6; no reliable D call. Germline V gene lookup returns CDR1 LGHDT and CDR2 YNNKEL (reference sequence). CDR3 length equals 16 residues. Trimming removed 4 bases from V and 7 bases from J, with 17 bases in between. The CDR3 nucleotides read TGTGCCAGCAGCCCCATGACTGGGAGGTGGAATTCACCCCTCCACTTT. It translates to CASSPMTGRWNSPLHF.

The V call is TRBV6-5, the J call TRBJ1-5; D is ambiguous. Germline values: CDR1 MNHEY, CDR2 SVGAGI. The CDR3 extends over 13 amino acids. The V and J ends lost 2 bases and 4 bases respectively, with 6 bases between them. CDR3 region: CASSYELNQPQHF. In nucleotides, the CDR3 is TGTGCCAGCAGTTACGAGCTAAATCAGCCCCAGCATTTT.

This chain uses TRBV6-5 with TRBJ2-5, with 13 bases that match TRBD2. J was trimmed by 2 bases and V by 8 bases; bases with no gene match: 5. From germline, CDR1 is MNHEY and CDR2 SVGAGI. The CDR3 loop spans 15 amino acids. The CDR3 DNA reads TGTGCCAGCGGGACTAGCGGGGCGTCACAAGAGACCCAGTACTTC. This sequence encodes CASGTSGASQETQYF.

The chain is built from TRBV10-1 and TRBJ2-6; 8 positions match TRBD1. The ends lost 7 bases at V and 2 bases at J; junction bases unmatched: 10. This CDR3 region has 17 residues. Germline V gene sequence: CDR1 WNHNN, CDR2 SYGVQD (reference sequence). CDR3 sequence reads: CASNLQGVRTGANVLTF. In DNA form, the CDR3 reads TGCGCCAGCAATCTACAGGGGGTGAGGACTGGGGCCAACGTCCTGACTTTC.

This clone is a singleton in its sample. This chain uses TRBV5-5 with TRBJ1-2; possibly TRBD1 for D (6 bases). The CDR3 totals 17 residues. V lost 6 bases and J 1 base, leaving 22 bases between the germline ends. Germline V CDR1 and CDR2: SGHKS, YYEKEE (reference sequence). CDR3 nucleotide sequence: TGTGCCAGCACGAGTGGCCTGACAGGTTCCCATAACTATGGCTACACCTTC. Amino acid sequence: CASTSGLTGSHNYGYTF. The variable domain in full, with the rest retrieved from reference TRBV5-5 and TRBJ1-2, is DAGVTQSPTHLIKTRGQQVTLRCSPISGHKSVSWYQQVLGQGPQFIFQYYEKEERGRGNFPDRFSARQFPNYSSELNVNALLLGDSALYLCASTSGLTGSHNYGYTFGSGTRLTVV.